The entry below gives a single T cell receptor beta chain sequence along with its context. Its antigen remains unknown. Profiling relied on immunoSEQ multiplex PCR, and the TCRdb table lists in-frame clones only, not all of them. The sample lists some 170,000 clones; about 83% were seen once. This specimen comes from a study of cytomegalovirus exposure and HLA in healthy donors. Study background: Both the approximately 130 validation repertoires and the approximately 620 first-cohort repertoires used the same platform, as reported by a later analysis.

The CDR3 loop spans 15 amino acids. CDR1 is SGHRS and CDR2 is YFSETQ in the germline V gene. Trimming took off 0 bases at V and 7 bases at J, with 11 bases between the two ends. Whole-study findings and limits: The authors listed 150 to 200 TCR beta chains as cytomegalovirus-associated. Cytomegalovirus status, reportedly, was diagnosed with high specificity and sensitivity by the classifier.

This clonotype was sampled from a woman aged 25 to 39 in good health and CMV-seronegative. The chain recombines TRBV5-1 with TRBJ1-6; maybe TRBD1 (5 bases). Sequences were obtained from PBMCs. In DNA form, the CDR3 reads TGCGCCAGCAGCTTGGGAGACAGTTTCAATTCACCCCTCCACTTT. Translated, it gives CASSLGDSFNSPLHF.